The 26 T cell receptor beta chains below all came from one sample that was sequenced in a study of T-cell reconstitution after alpha-beta-depleted transplantation in children. Preparation of the TCRbeta library involved a method that used unique molecular identifiers. MiXCR was run by TCRdb on the PCR reads, yielding one entry per CDR3 protein. The table shows 200,000 to 300,000 distinct CDR3 sequences, with around 12% occurring only once. The sequences come from PBMCs from the stem cell graft donor, collected from the stem cell graft. Receptors were obtained from a human donor who donated a stem cell graft to a child with acute lymphoblastic leukemia.

The gene calls are TRBV20-1 and TRBJ2-2; D uncertain. Trimming pared 2 bases from V and 2 bases from J, leaving 12 bases between. The CDR3 totals 15 residues. CDR1 DFQATT and CDR2 SNEGSKA come from the germline V gene (reference sequence). The CDR3 coding sequence is TGCAGTGCTAGACCGTCGGCAGCTAACACCGGGGAGCTGTTTTTT. It codes for CSARPSAANTGELFF.

At least ten counts were recorded for this clonotype. The V call is TRBV20-1, the J call TRBJ2-3, with TRBD2 as a possible D gene (6 bases). The CDR3 is 16 residues long. CDR1 is DFQATT, CDR2 SNEGSKA, per germline (reference sequence). The V end lost 3 bases, the J end lost 2 bases, and 18 bases lay between the germline ends. The CDR3 here is CSARGPGTYNTDTQYF. In DNA form, the CDR3 reads TGCAGTGCTAGGGGGCCCGGGACTTACAACACAGATACGCAGTATTTT.

This clonotype was counted ten times or more. The DNA for the CDR3 is TGTGCCAGCAGTCCTACAGGGGCGGAAGAGACCCAGTACTTC. Amino acid sequence: CASSPTGAEETQYF. This chain links TRBV12-3 or TRBV12-4 with TRBJ2-5; TRBD1 matches 7 bases. This CDR3 has 14 residues. The V and J ends lost 5 bases and 3 bases, in that order; junction bases with no gene match: 6.

This clonotype showed up many times. The chain joins TRBV6-2 or TRBV6-3 to TRBJ2-1; 9 nucleotides agree with TRBD2. There are 15 residues in the CDR3. The V segment lost 4 bases and the J segment 8 bases; nucleotides outside the gene matches: 9. Germline CDR1 and CDR2: MNHEY and SVGEGT. The CDR3 DNA follows: TGTGCCAGCAGTTCGGGACTAGCTACAGTCGATGAGCAGTTCTTC. It is translated as CASSSGLATVDEQFF.

The sample holds many counts of this clonotype. CDR3 DNA sequence: TGTGCCAGCAGTTCAGCGGGGGGGCCTCAAGAGACCCAGTACTTC. Its protein is CASSSAGGPQETQYF. This chain links TRBV28 with TRBJ2-5; 10 bases line up with TRBD2. This CDR3 is 15 amino acids long. The trim removed 4 bases at V and 2 bases at J, leaving 4 bases unmatched. The germline V gene encodes CDR1 MDHEN and CDR2 SYDVKM.

This clonotype was recorded at least ten times. This chain links TRBV4-3 with TRBJ2-2; D is uncertain. The V gene's germline CDR1 is LGHNA and CDR2 YSLEER. V lost 1 base to trimming and J lost 5 bases, with 2 bases between them. The CDR3 covers 12 residues. DNA for the CDR3: TGCGCCAGCAGCCAAGTTACCGGGGAGCTGTTTTTT. Translated: CASSQVTGELFF.

This clonotype was counted at least ten times. This chain connects TRBV7-2 to TRBJ2-5; TRBD2 is a possible D gene (5 bases). This CDR3 region has 15 residues. Trimming shortened V by 0 bases and J by 5 bases, and 13 bases separated the two germline ends. Germline CDR1 SGHTA, CDR2 FQGNSA. This chain's CDR3 is CASSLARVEGETQYF. For the CDR3, the DNA is TGTGCCAGCAGCTTAGCGAGGGTGGAAGGGGAGACCCAGTACTTC.

This clonotype showed up many times. This rearrangement joins TRBV28 to TRBJ2-3, with TRBD2 matching over 12 bases. Germline V gene lookup returns CDR1 MDHEN and CDR2 SYDVKM. Trimming removed 6 bases from V and 4 bases from J; junction bases left unmatched: 5. The CDR3 is 15 amino acids. CDR3 region: CASSLTSGGSDTQYF. The CDR3 DNA is TGTGCCAGCAGCCTTACTAGCGGGGGGTCAGATACGCAGTATTTT.

This clonotype was observed at least ten times. V gene TRBV5-6 combines with J gene TRBJ2-2; 7 bases map to TRBD1. Trimming at V came to 3 bases and at J to 4 bases, leaving 6 bases not matched to a gene. This CDR3 has 15 residues. CDR1 is SGHDT and CDR2 is YYEEEE in the germline V gene. The CDR3 DNA reads TGTGCCAGCAGCTCCCAGGGGGTTAGCACCGGGGAGCTGTTTTTT. It codes for CASSSQGVSTGELFF.

This clonotype appeared many times. The chain employs TRBV7-9 and TRBJ2-1, with D unclear. The CDR3 has 13 amino acids. The germline V gene encodes CDR1 SEHNR and CDR2 FQNEAQ (reference sequence). V was trimmed by 2 bases and J by 2 bases, leaving 4 bases between them. The CDR3 is CASSLTPYNEQFF. The CDR3 region has the DNA TGTGCCAGCAGCTTAACCCCCTACAATGAGCAGTTCTTC.

This clonotype was found many times. This chain connects TRBV27 to TRBJ2-3, with a weak D call TRBD1 (6 bases). Trimming stripped 8 bases from V and 0 bases from J, with 15 bases between. CDR3 length: 15 residues. Germline values: CDR1 MNHEY, CDR2 SMNVEV (reference sequence). The CDR3 sequence: CASAQEDSSTDTQYF. The CDR3 region has the DNA TGTGCCAGCGCCCAGGAGGACAGTAGCACAGATACGCAGTATTTT.

This clonotype was recorded at least ten times. The chain carries TRBV7-2 and TRBJ2-2, with D perhaps assigned TRBD1 or TRBD2 (7 bases each). Trimming took 5 bases from V and 3 from J, leaving 13 bases between them. The CDR3 covers 15 residues. CDR1 and CDR2 from the germline V gene are SGHTA and FQGNSA. The CDR3 protein is CASSVQGGYTGELFF. CDR3 bases: TGTGCCAGCAGCGTTCAGGGGGGGTACACCGGGGAGCTGTTTTTT. Combining the CDR3 with reference TRBV7-2 and TRBJ2-2 gives the whole variable domain GAGVSQSPSNKVTEKGKDVELRCDPISGHTALYWYRQSLGQGLEFLIYFQGNSAPDKSGLPSDRFSAERTGGSVSTLTIQRTQQEDSAVYLCASSVQGGYTGELFFGEGSRLTVL.

Ten or more counts support this clonotype. The genes are TRBV4-3 and TRBJ1-4; D not resolved. The CDR3 runs 14 residues. Trimming cost V 4 bases and J 8 bases, with 14 bases left between them. In germline, CDR1 is LGHNA, CDR2 YSLEER. The CDR3 is CASSLNKGWEKLFF. DNA for the CDR3: TGCGCCAGCAGCCTTAACAAGGGTTGGGAAAAACTGTTTTTT.

To note about this clonotype: This could be a read error, since a much larger clone is one nucleotide away. The gene calls are TRBV10-3 and TRBJ2-3; 10 bases fit TRBD2. The CDR3 runs 17 residues. Germline V lookup: CDR1 ENHRY, CDR2 SYGVKD. The CDR3 nucleotides are TGTTCCATCAGTGAGTATCAAGCTAGCGGGAGTGCAGATACGCAGTATTTT. Protein: CSISEYQASGSADTQYF.

This clonotype has at least ten counts. This chain links TRBV20-1 with TRBJ2-3, with D perhaps matching TRBD2 (6 bases). The CDR3 extends over 14 amino acids. Germline assignment: CDR1 DFQATT and CDR2 SNEGSKA (reference sequence). V lost 5 bases and J 1 base, leaving 13 bases between the germline ends. The chain's CDR3 is CSAPLGGRTDTQYF. CDR3 nucleotide sequence: TGCAGTGCTCCTCTCGGGGGACGCACAGATACGCAGTATTTT.

This clonotype was counted ten times or more. V usage is TRBV5-1 and J usage is TRBJ2-5, with D uncertain. Germline CDR1 and CDR2: SGHRS and YFSETQ. This CDR3 spans 14 amino acids. The germline V and J ends were trimmed by 0 bases and 5 bases, with 11 bases remaining between them. The CDR3 sequence: CASSLEDPVETQYF. CDR3 coding DNA: TGCGCCAGCAGCTTGGAGGACCCCGTGGAGACCCAGTACTTC.

This clonotype was seen at least ten times. This chain joins TRBV5-1 and TRBJ2-5; D uncertain. V dropped 2 bases and J dropped 1 base, with 6 bases sitting between them. Germline CDR1 is SGHRS and CDR2 is YFSETQ. This CDR3 region has 13 residues. The DNA of the CDR3 is TGCGCCAGCAGCTTTGACGTCCAAGAGACCCAGTACTTC. This sequence encodes CASSFDVQETQYF.

This clonotype was counted ten times or more. This chain joins TRBV20-1 and TRBJ2-5; D is unclear. CDR1 and CDR2 from the germline V gene are DFQATT and SNEGSKA (reference sequence). The CDR3 length is 13 residues. Deletions cut 5 bases from V and 2 bases from J, with 12 bases between. The CDR3 coding sequence is TGCAGTGCTTCCCTAGGTTTACAAGAGACCCAGTACTTC. It encodes CSASLGLQETQYF.

Only a few counts were recorded for this clonotype. This chain joins TRBV7-8 and TRBJ2-4, with D perhaps TRBD1 (5 bases). V was clipped by 1 base and J by 0 bases, with 16 bases between them. The CDR3 contains 18 residues. Looked up from germline, CDR1 is SGHVS and CDR2 is FQNEAQ. The CDR3 loop reads CASSLGLRQTLAKNIQYF. CDR3 DNA: TGTGCCAGCAGCTTAGGGTTAAGACAGACCCTAGCCAAAAACATTCAGTACTTC.

In this sample, this clonotype turned up many times. This sequence joins TRBV3-1 and TRBJ2-3, with D unclear. Germline-derived CDR1 and CDR2 are LGHDT and YNNKEL (reference sequence). Trimming removed 1 base at V and 2 bases at J, with 13 bases between. The CDR3 length is 16 residues. CDR3 DNA: TGTGCCAGCAGCCAAGGGATCGAATCCGCCACAGATACGCAGTATTTT. It is translated as CASSQGIESATDTQYF.

This clonotype was counted a few times. The rearrangement links TRBV6-2 or TRBV6-3 to TRBJ1-6; 9 bases are a match to TRBD1. CDR1 is MNHEY, CDR2 SVGEGT, per germline. The CDR3 is 20 amino acids. V was clipped by 0 bases and J by 8 bases; unmatched bases: 17. CDR3 residues: CASSYSGGFRTGAAYSPLHF. The CDR3 region has the DNA TGTGCCAGCAGTTACTCTGGGGGGTTCCGGACAGGGGCGGCCTATTCACCCCTCCACTTT.

This clonotype was seen more than once but under ten times. The chain has TRBV13 and TRBJ2-7; 9 bases align to TRBD2. Trimming cost V 5 bases and J 7 bases; bases outside gene matches: 6. Germline values: CDR1 PRHDT, CDR2 FYEKMQ (reference sequence). The CDR3 is made up of 13 amino acids. The CDR3 sequence is CASSPRLAEEQYF. The DNA of the CDR3 is TGTGCCAGCAGCCCTCGACTAGCGGAAGAGCAGTACTTC.

This clonotype was detected ten times or more. V gene TRBV12-3 or TRBV12-4 combines with J gene TRBJ1-4; 7 bases agree with TRBD1. The J segment lost 8 bases and the V segment lost 6 bases, leaving 9 bases of the junction unmatched. This CDR3 region has 14 residues. Written as DNA, the CDR3 is TGTGCCAGCAGCAGGACAGGACATAAGGAAAAACTGTTTTTT. It codes for CASSRTGHKEKLFF.

This clonotype was seen repeatedly, ten times or more. The chain is built from TRBV10-3 and TRBJ2-5, with 8 bases that match TRBD1. Per germline, CDR1 ENHRY and CDR2 SYGVKD. This CDR3 comprises 14 residues. Unmatched junction bases numbered 3, after V lost 6 bases and J lost 0 bases. This chain's CDR3 is CAISKTGDQETQYF. The DNA for the CDR3 is TGTGCCATCAGCAAGACAGGGGACCAAGAGACCCAGTACTTC.

This clonotype was recorded at least ten times. The DNA of the CDR3 is TGCGCCAGCAGCCGGGACTCCTACAATGAGCAGTTCTTC. It translates to CASSRDSYNEQFF. V usage is TRBV5-1 and J usage is TRBJ2-1, with a weak D call TRBD2 (5 bases). Trimming stripped 4 bases from V and 0 bases from J, with 5 bases between. Germline V gene data show CDR1 as SGHRS and CDR2 as YFSETQ. The CDR3 is 13 amino acids.

Many counts were recorded for this clonotype. The chain is built from TRBV7-2 and TRBJ2-5; TRBD1 or TRBD2 may be the D gene (6 bases each). CDR1 is SGHTA and CDR2 is FQGNSA in the germline V gene. This CDR3 is 15 amino acids long. V shed 6 bases and J shed 3 bases, with 17 bases lying between them. The CDR3 sequence is CASRPGGGGKETQYF. CDR3 DNA: TGTGCCAGCAGGCCGGGTGGAGGGGGGAAAGAGACCCAGTACTTC.